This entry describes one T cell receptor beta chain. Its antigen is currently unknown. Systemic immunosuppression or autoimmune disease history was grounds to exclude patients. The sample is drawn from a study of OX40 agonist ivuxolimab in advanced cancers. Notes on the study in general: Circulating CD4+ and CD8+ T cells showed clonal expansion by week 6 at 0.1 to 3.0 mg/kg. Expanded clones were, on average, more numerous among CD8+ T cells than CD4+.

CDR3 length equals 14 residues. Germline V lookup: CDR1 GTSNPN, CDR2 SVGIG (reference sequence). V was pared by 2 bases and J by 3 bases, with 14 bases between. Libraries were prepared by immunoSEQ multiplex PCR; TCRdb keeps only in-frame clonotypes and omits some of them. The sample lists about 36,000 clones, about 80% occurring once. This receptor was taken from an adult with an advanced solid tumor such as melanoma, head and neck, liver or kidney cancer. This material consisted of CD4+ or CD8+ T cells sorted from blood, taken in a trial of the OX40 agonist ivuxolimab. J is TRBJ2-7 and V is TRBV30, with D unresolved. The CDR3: CAWSHPAADYEQYF. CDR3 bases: TGTGCCTGGAGTCATCCCGCCGCCGACTACGAGCAGTACTTC.